This T cell receptor (beta chain) was found in a study of T-cell memory formation after mild COVID-19. For the study at large: TCR clustering was largely donor specific. General study points: Clones which contracted sat mainly in CM and EM if CD4+, and in EMRA if CD8+. Memory cells collected pre-infection included some clones that later responded, suggesting cross-reactive memory joined.

On this clonotype itself: No antigen is known for it.

Libraries for TCRalpha and TCRbeta carried sample barcodes and unique molecular identifiers via 5'RACE. One entry per CDR3 protein results from TCRdb running MiXCR on the 5' RACE reads. Found here are approximately 260,000 distinct CDR3 sequences, about 17% of them singletons; the top ten hold roughly 23%. CDR1 SGHTA and CDR2 FQGNSA come from the germline V gene. The CDR3 spans 14 residues. V lost 5 bases, J lost 5 bases, and 15 bases lay in between. Material for sequencing was PBMCs or a T cell subset sorted from them (not recorded which). The J gene is TRBJ2-5, the V gene TRBV7-2, with D hard to call. The TCR was taken from a young man who had mild COVID-19 (a few samples of this study predate the infection). Cell type and time point are not known. The CDR3 reads CASSPEPETETQYF. The CDR3 DNA reads as TGTGCCAGCAGCCCTGAGCCAGAAACCGAGACCCAGTACTTC.